The 28 T cell receptor beta chains given below trace back to one sample, sequenced in a study of T cell responses to AZD1222 COVID-19 vaccine. The repertoire was sequenced with immunoSEQ multiplex PCR; TCRdb's copy has only in-frame clones and lacks some. The profile shows tens of thousands of clones, about 90% of them singletons. The sample here was peripheral blood, taken on day 0 of AZD1222 vaccination. These receptor sequences come from an adult in good health.

This chain joins TRBV6-2 or TRBV6-3 and TRBJ1-2; D uncertain. This CDR3 region has 11 residues. Deletions cut 5 bases from V and 4 bases from J, with 5 bases between. Germline assignment: CDR1 MNHEY and CDR2 SVGEGT. CDR3 sequence reads: CASSGLYGYTF. Here the CDR3 DNA reads TGTGCCAGCAGTGGACTCTATGGCTACACCTTC.

The genes are TRBV27 and TRBJ1-5; tentative D call: TRBD1 (6 bases). Germline loops: CDR1 MNHEY, CDR2 SMNVEV (reference sequence). Trimming took 5 bases from V and 7 from J, leaving 12 bases between them. The CDR3 totals 13 residues. CDR3 protein: CASSGRTAQPQHF. In DNA, the CDR3 is TGTGCCAGCAGTGGTAGGACAGCCCAGCCCCAGCATTTT.

The CDR3: CASSPYGIANEKLFF. CDR3 nucleotide sequence: TGTGCCAGCAGCCCATATGGTATAGCTAATGAAAAACTGTTTTTT. The J gene is TRBJ1-4, the V gene TRBV6-5; D not resolved. The CDR3 is 15 amino acids. CDR1 and CDR2 from the germline V gene are MNHEY and SVGAGI. V was clipped by 6 bases and J by 3 bases, with 14 bases between them.

This clone was counted a single time. This rearrangement joins TRBV5-4 to TRBJ2-1, with 9 positions matching TRBD2. Germline CDR1 is SGHNT and CDR2 is YYREEE (reference sequence). The junction had 10 bases not matched to a gene; V was cut back by 3 bases and J by 3 bases. The CDR3 loop spans 17 amino acids. This CDR3 is CASSSPPAGGFYNEQFF. In DNA form, the CDR3 reads TGTGCCAGCAGCTCACCCCCAGCGGGGGGATTCTACAATGAGCAGTTCTTC. Using reference TRBV5-4 and TRBJ2-1 for the parts outside the CDR3, the full variable domain is ETGVTQSPTHLIKTRGQQVTLRCSSQSGHNTVSWYQQALGQGPQFIFQYYREEENGRGNFPPRFSGLQFPNYSSELNVNALELDDSALYLCASSSPPAGGFYNEQFFGPGTRLTVL.

The CDR3 reads CASSLPSRDRGYEQYF. The CDR3 region has the DNA TGTGCCAGCAGTCTCCCCTCCAGGGACAGGGGCTACGAGCAGTACTTC. The chain joins TRBV28 to TRBJ2-7; 10 bases line up with TRBD1. Germline CDR1 MDHEN, CDR2 SYDVKM. CDR3 length: 16 amino acids. V lost 5 bases to trimming and J lost 3 bases; unmatched junction nucleotides: 10.

The chain joins TRBV4-2 to TRBJ1-4, with D possibly matching TRBD1 (6 bases). The CDR3 contains 16 residues. The V gene's germline CDR1 is LGHNA and CDR2 YNFKEQ. V lost 0 bases, J lost 2 bases, and 10 bases lay in between. The CDR3, as DNA: TGTGCCAGCAGCCAAGAGTCAACAGGGACTAATGAAAAACTGTTTTTT. It yields the protein CASSQESTGTNEKLFF.

The chain is built from TRBV9 and TRBJ2-7; TRBD2 might be the D (5 bases). Trimming removed 0 bases from V and 3 bases from J, with 10 bases in between. The CDR3 loop spans 14 amino acids. CDR1 SGDLS and CDR2 YYNGEE come from the germline V gene. The CDR3 bases are TGTGCCAGCAGCGTAGCTGCGGGCCACTACGAGCAGTACTTC. Its protein product is CASSVAAGHYEQYF.

This rearrangement joins TRBV29-1 to TRBJ2-4; D is undetermined. Germline CDR1 and CDR2: SQVTM and ANQGSEA. The CDR3 has 13 amino acids. V lost 4 bases and J lost 0, with 7 bases in between. CDR3 amino acids: CSVVSTAKNIQYF. The CDR3 DNA is TGCAGCGTTGTCTCTACAGCCAAAAACATTCAGTACTTC.

The genes are TRBV5-1 and TRBJ1-6; TRBD1 aligns across 7 bases. With 4 bases clipped from V and 7 bases from J, the junction kept 5 bases outside the gene matches. CDR3 length: 14 residues. The germline V gene encodes CDR1 SGHRS and CDR2 YFSETQ. CDR3 amino acids: CASSPGQENSPLHF. CDR3 nucleotides: TGCGCCAGCAGCCCCGGACAGGAAAATTCACCCCTCCACTTT. Complete variable domain (other parts from reference TRBV5-1 and TRBJ1-6): KAGVTQTPRYLIKTRGQQVTLSCSPISGHRSVSWYQQTPGQGLQFLFEYFSETQRNKGNFPGRFSGRQFSNSRSEMNVSTLELGDSALYLCASSPGQENSPLHFGNGTRLTVT.

The chain joins TRBV10-3 to TRBJ1-1; 9 nucleotides align to TRBD1. J was trimmed by 7 bases and V by 4 bases; bases with no gene match: 7. The CDR3 is made up of 14 amino acids. Germline values: CDR1 ENHRY, CDR2 SYGVKD. The CDR3 protein is CAISATGGGLEAFF. The CDR3 DNA reads TGTGCCATCAGTGCGACAGGGGGGGGGCTTGAAGCTTTCTTT.

CDR3 region: CASSLAGGSTDTQYF. The CDR3 nucleotides are TGTGCCAGCAGCTTAGCGGGGGGGAGCACAGATACGCAGTATTTT. V and J are TRBV7-3 and TRBJ2-3; 9 nucleotides align to TRBD2. The CDR3 has 15 amino acids. Trimming at V came to 2 bases and at J to 0 bases, leaving 0 bases not matched to a gene. CDR1 SGHTA and CDR2 FQGTGA come from the germline V gene.

The rearrangement links TRBV30 to TRBJ2-2; D is undetermined. Trimming removed 2 bases at V and 6 bases at J, with 1 base between. Germline CDR1 GTSNPN, CDR2 SVGIG (reference sequence). There are 10 residues in the CDR3. For the CDR3, the DNA is TGTGCCTGGAGTTCCGGGGAGCTGTTTTTT. Residues: CAWSSGELFF.

This clone was found once. This chain uses TRBV11-1 with TRBJ2-7; D tentatively fits TRBD1 or TRBD2 (5 bases each). Trimming pared 3 bases from V and 5 bases from J, leaving 14 bases between. CDR3 size: 14 residues. Germline CDR1 is SGHAT and CDR2 is FQDESV (reference sequence). CDR3 sequence: CASSLGTGMDEQYF. The DNA of the CDR3 is TGTGCCAGCAGCTTGGGGACGGGAATGGACGAGCAGTACTTC.

The chain's CDR3 is CASSLGAGLNTEAFF. CDR3 DNA: TGTGCCAGCAGCTTAGGGGCGGGGCTGAACACTGAAGCTTTCTTT. V gene TRBV11-2 combines with J gene TRBJ1-1, with D possibly being TRBD1 (5 bases). Per the germline V gene, CDR1 is SGHAT and CDR2 is FQNNGV. Trimming took off 1 base at V and 0 bases at J, with 9 bases between the two ends. CDR3 length equals 15 residues.

The V gene is TRBV10-3, the J gene TRBJ1-6; 9 bases fit TRBD1. The germline V gene has CDR1 ENHRY and CDR2 SYGVKD. V was pared by 10 bases and J by 8 bases, with 9 bases of the junction left unmatched. The CDR3 is made up of 14 amino acids. CDR3 loop: CATAQQGADSPLHF. Written as DNA, the CDR3 is TGTGCCACCGCACAACAGGGGGCAGATTCACCCCTCCACTTT.

The chain recombines TRBV5-1 with TRBJ1-2, with D unresolved. The germline V gene encodes CDR1 SGHRS and CDR2 YFSETQ. The germline V and J ends were trimmed by 0 bases and 9 bases, with 12 bases remaining between them. This CDR3 spans 13 amino acids. CDR3 nucleotides: TGCGCCAGCAGCTTGGAGGGAGCGGCTAGCTACACCTTC. As protein: CASSLEGAASYTF.

This rearrangement joins TRBV6-4 to TRBJ2-1; D perhaps matches TRBD1 (6 bases). Germline V gene data show CDR1 as MRHNA and CDR2 as SNTAGT. The CDR3 length is 13 residues. V shed 2 bases and J shed 5 bases, with 7 bases lying between them. The CDR3 here is CASSDRDNNEQFF. Written as DNA, the CDR3 is TGTGCCAGCAGTGACCGGGACAACAATGAGCAGTTCTTC.

The chain employs TRBV6-4 and TRBJ1-1; 7 bases map to TRBD1. The CDR3 is made up of 14 amino acids. With 6 bases clipped from V and 7 bases from J, the junction kept 11 bases outside the gene matches. Germline CDR1 reads MRHNA; CDR2 reads SNTAGT. The CDR3, as DNA: TGTGCCAGCAGCGATTCAGGGGGGATAGGTGAAGCTTTCTTT. It is translated as CASSDSGGIGEAFF.

The chain joins TRBV4-2 to TRBJ1-5; D ambiguous. V lost 1 base, J lost 7 bases, and 14 bases lay in between. The CDR3 covers 15 residues. Per the germline V gene, CDR1 is LGHNA and CDR2 is YNFKEQ. The CDR3 is CASSQGNSARQPQHF. The CDR3 bases are TGTGCCAGCAGCCAAGGCAACTCAGCACGGCAGCCCCAGCATTTT.

This clone was seen more than once but under ten times. A junction boundary mismatches the germline segment, possibly from a read error. This rearrangement joins TRBV7-8 to TRBJ1-2; the match to TRBD1 covers 8 bases. The length of the CDR3 is 14 residues. In germline, CDR1 is SGHVS, CDR2 FQNEAQ. The CDR3 nucleotides are TGTGCCAGCAGCCCCAGCGGGTCAGGGGGCCGGCGGAGCTTC. Amino acid sequence: CASSPSGSGGRRSF.

In this sample, this clone turned up once. The chain employs TRBV4-3 and TRBJ2-7, with D uncertain. V was trimmed by 1 base and J by 1 base, leaving 5 bases between them. The CDR3 totals 13 residues. Germline assignment: CDR1 LGHNA and CDR2 YSLEER. CDR3 DNA: TGCGCCAGCAGCCAAGGGCGGTCCTACGAGCAGTACTTC. Translating it yields CASSQGRSYEQYF.

The chain recombines TRBV30 with TRBJ2-3; D could derive from TRBD1 or TRBD2 (6 bases each). V lost 6 bases and J lost 2, with 15 bases in between. Germline CDR1 is GTSNPN and CDR2 is SVGIG (reference sequence). There are 14 residues in the CDR3. The CDR3, as DNA: TGTGCCTGCAACCCGGGGGCCGACACAGATACGCAGTATTTT. It translates to CACNPGADTDTQYF.

Concerning this clone: Relative to the germline gene, one junction end is altered; a read error may explain this. This rearrangement joins TRBV30 to TRBJ2-7; D is ambiguous. CDR3 length: 16 residues. Germline CDR1 reads GTSNPN; CDR2 reads SVGIG (reference sequence). The CDR3 DNA follows: TGTGCCTGGAGTGTATTTGTTGGCGGTCCCGGCTACGAGCAGCACTTC. It encodes CAWSVFVGGPGYEQHF.

This chain uses TRBV12-1 with TRBJ2-5; the D call in the table, TRBD1, was not verified against the DNA. TRBV12-1 is tagged as a pseudogene. The CDR3 contains 18 residues. In DNA form, the CDR3 reads TGTGCCAGCAGCCTACAATTCCCGGGACATGAGTACCAAGAGACCCAGTACTTC. Its protein is CASSLQFPGHEYQETQYF.

V is TRBV7-9 and J is TRBJ2-5; 10 nucleotides match TRBD2. Germline CDR1 and CDR2: SEHNR and FQNEAQ (reference sequence). Germline trimming cut 1 base from V and 7 bases from J; bases unmatched to any gene: 6. This CDR3 region has 15 residues. As DNA, the CDR3 is TGTGCCAGCAGCTTAGTAGCGGGGACTAGCGTGACCCAGTACTTC. Its translation is CASSLVAGTSVTQYF.

This chain uses TRBV20-1 with TRBJ1-2; D is perhaps TRBD1 (5 bases). Germline CDR1 DFQATT, CDR2 SNEGSKA (reference sequence). CDR3 size: 10 residues. Trimming cost V 5 bases and J 7 bases, with 8 bases left between them. This CDR3 reads CSAPGGGYTF. As DNA, the CDR3 is TGCAGTGCTCCCGGGGGTGGCTACACCTTC.

DNA for the CDR3: TGCGCCAGCAGCTCCGAGGGGGCGTCTAATGAAAAACTGTTTTTT. It specifies CASSSEGASNEKLFF. This chain uses TRBV5-1 with TRBJ1-4, with 7 positions matching TRBD1. V was clipped by 3 bases and J by 3 bases; unmatched bases: 5. Looked up from germline, CDR1 is SGHRS and CDR2 is YFSETQ. The CDR3 totals 15 residues.

CDR3 loop: CASSSGRNSPLHF. The CDR3 nucleotides read TGTGCCAGCAGTTCAGGTCGCAATTCACCCCTCCACTTT. The rearrangement joins TRBV7-8 to TRBJ1-6; D gene uncertain. V lost 6 bases and J 7 bases, leaving 10 bases between the germline ends. Germline CDR1 SGHVS, CDR2 FQNEAQ. The CDR3 runs to 13 residues.